These 17 T cell receptor beta chains came from one sample sequenced in a study of T cell responses to AZD1222 COVID-19 vaccine. The repertoire was sequenced with immunoSEQ multiplex PCR; TCRdb's copy has only in-frame clones and lacks some. The sample carries about 150,000 clones, 91% recorded once. Sequenced material: peripheral blood, taken on day 0 of AZD1222 vaccination. The receptors shown here come from an adult in good health.

The V call is TRBV5-8, the J call TRBJ2-3, with unresolved D. Trimming removed 1 base at V and 5 bases at J, with 11 bases between. The V gene's germline CDR1 is SGHTS and CDR2 YDEGEE. This CDR3 is built from 14 residues. CDR3 in amino acids: CASSLSPSQDTQYF. DNA of the CDR3: TGTGCCAGCAGCTTGAGTCCCTCCCAAGATACGCAGTATTTT.

This clone was recorded a few times. The chain is built from TRBV5-1 and TRBJ1-1; 7 bases line up with TRBD1. The trim removed 3 bases at V and 4 bases at J, leaving 9 bases unmatched. Germline CDR1 SGHRS, CDR2 YFSETQ. The CDR3 has 15 residues. In DNA, the CDR3 is TGCGCCAGCAGCTCAACAGGGGAAGTGTCCACTGAAGCTTTCTTT. As protein: CASSSTGEVSTEAFF.

The V and J genes are TRBV6-6 and TRBJ2-7; 7 bases align to TRBD1. Trimming removed 4 bases from V and 2 bases from J; junction bases left unmatched: 11. From germline, CDR1 is MNHNY and CDR2 SVGAGI (reference sequence). The CDR3 runs 16 residues. The CDR3 nucleotides are TGTGCCAGCAGTTCTGCCAGGGGCAGGGGGACCTACGAGCAGTACTTC. This codes for CASSSARGRGTYEQYF.

This sequence joins TRBV27 and TRBJ2-7; D is possibly TRBD2 (5 bases). Germline CDR1 is MNHEY and CDR2 is SMNVEV (reference sequence). The CDR3 contains 15 residues. V shed 4 bases and J shed 5 bases, with 18 bases lying between them. The CDR3 region is CASSSRGQMVNEQYF. The CDR3 DNA reads TGTGCCAGCAGTTCCCGGGGTCAGATGGTGAACGAGCAGTACTTC.

The gene calls are TRBV9 and TRBJ1-5, with 9 nucleotides matching TRBD1. V shed 3 bases, J shed 2 bases, and the junction held 3 bases outside the gene matches. CDR1 is SGDLS, CDR2 YYNGEE, per germline. The CDR3 has 15 residues. This CDR3 reads CASSETGGGNQPQHF. CDR3 nucleotides: TGTGCCAGCAGCGAGACAGGGGGAGGCAATCAGCCCCAGCATTTT.

The chain joins TRBV29-1 to TRBJ1-4, with D possibly being TRBD1 (6 bases). Germline CDR1 is SQVTM and CDR2 is ANQGSEA. The CDR3 loop spans 15 amino acids. V dropped 5 bases and J dropped 3 bases, with 16 bases sitting between them. The CDR3 nucleotides read TGCAGCGTTAAAGGCGTGGGGGCTGCTAATGAAAAACTGTTTTTT. Translating it yields CSVKGVGAANEKLFF. Full variable domain (remainder filled in from reference TRBV29-1 and TRBJ1-4): SAVISQKPSRDICQRGTSLTIQCQVDSQVTMMFWYRQQPGQSLTLIATANQGSEATYESGFVIDKFPISRPNLTFSTLTVSNMSPEDSSIYLCSVKGVGAANEKLFFGSGTQLSVL.

The chain carries TRBV7-9 and TRBJ1-1; D is possibly TRBD1 (5 bases). CDR1 SEHNR and CDR2 FQNEAQ come from the germline V gene (reference sequence). The CDR3 contains 17 residues. V was shortened by 5 bases and J by 5 bases, with 24 bases between the two germline ends. The CDR3 nucleotides read TGTGCCAGCAGCCCATCACTCAACCTATGGGGGGGTACTGAAGCTTTCTTT. Translated: CASSPSLNLWGGTEAFF.

The chain links TRBV24-1 to TRBJ2-1; no firm D call. The V end was cut by 2 bases, the J end by 12 bases, with 10 bases between. In germline, CDR1 is KGHDR, CDR2 SFDVKD. The CDR3 is made up of 12 amino acids. CDR3 amino acids: CATSDWATGQFF. The CDR3 nucleotides are TGTGCCACCAGTGATTGGGCTACTGGGCAGTTCTTC.

The CDR3 DNA reads TGCGCCAGCAGCCAAGATGTGGGCACAGATACGCAGTATTTT. Protein sequence: CASSQDVGTDTQYF. The rearrangement links TRBV4-3 to TRBJ2-3; D not certain. V lost 0 bases, J lost 1 base, and 5 bases lay in between. Germline CDR1 reads LGHNA; CDR2 reads YSLEER. The CDR3 totals 14 residues.

The chain is built from TRBV10-1 and TRBJ1-5; D is uncertain. Trimming took off 8 bases at V and 4 bases at J, with 18 bases between the two ends. The V gene's germline CDR1 is WNHNN and CDR2 SYGVQD (reference sequence). The CDR3 runs to 15 residues. CDR3 protein: CASAPEWIGNQPQHF. The CDR3 DNA sequence: TGCGCCAGCGCCCCGGAGTGGATAGGGAATCAGCCCCAGCATTTT.

The chain uses TRBV7-2 and TRBJ1-4; possibly TRBD1 for D (5 bases). V was shortened by 5 bases and J by 5 bases, with 12 bases between the two germline ends. Germline V gene data show CDR1 as SGHTA and CDR2 as FQGNSA. This CDR3 has 14 amino acids. The CDR3 sequence: CASSPDGGNEKLFF. In nucleotides, the CDR3 is TGTGCCAGCAGCCCCGATGGGGGGAATGAAAAACTGTTTTTT.

This clone was counted once. The V and J genes are TRBV11-2 and TRBJ2-1, with 14 bases fitting TRBD2. The germline gives CDR1 SGHAT, CDR2 FQNNGV. The junction had 4 bases not matched to a gene; V was cut back by 5 bases and J by 4 bases. This CDR3 comprises 16 residues. The CDR3, as DNA: TGTGCCAGCAGCAAGGGGACTAGCGGGAGTTACAATGAGCAGTTCTTC. Translated, it gives CASSKGTSGSYNEQFF.

This clone was seen only a few times. The J gene is TRBJ2-7, the V gene TRBV11-3, with D tentatively TRBD2 (6 bases). Trimming shortened V by 3 bases and J by 3 bases, and 9 bases separated the two germline ends. Germline V CDR1 and CDR2: SGHNT, YENEEA. The CDR3 has 13 amino acids. The CDR3 protein is CASSFGGSYEQYF. The CDR3 coding sequence is TGTGCCAGCAGCTTCGGAGGGAGCTACGAGCAGTACTTC.

The chain has TRBV24-1 and TRBJ2-6; no clear D. Germline assignment: CDR1 KGHDR and CDR2 SFDVKD. CDR3 length: 14 amino acids. V was cut by 11 bases and J by 1 base, with 11 bases left in between. CDR3 nucleotides: TGTGCCATCGACGTGGGGTCTGGGGCCAACGTCCTGACTTTC. Translated: CAIDVGSGANVLTF.

The chain couples TRBV6-5 to TRBJ2-3; no clear D. In germline, CDR1 is MNHEY, CDR2 SVGAGI. The CDR3 runs 15 residues. Trimming cost V 0 bases and J 0 bases, with 7 bases left between them. CDR3 amino acids: CASSYSRVSTDTQYF. The CDR3 nucleotides read TGTGCCAGCAGTTACTCCCGGGTGAGCACAGATACGCAGTATTTT.

The chain recombines TRBV25-1 with TRBJ1-4, with 7 bases matching TRBD1. Germline V CDR1 and CDR2: MGHDK, SYGVNS. V lost 4 bases and J lost 3; bases outside the gene matches: 8. This CDR3 is 16 amino acids long. The CDR3: CASSAFRQGPNEKLFF. CDR3 in DNA: TGTGCCAGCAGTGCATTCCGACAGGGCCCTAATGAAAAACTGTTTTTT.

The sample holds one count of this clone. The chain is built from TRBV28 and TRBJ1-1, with a tentative D call TRBD1 (6 bases). Germline CDR1 and CDR2: MDHEN and SYDVKM. The CDR3 consists of 16 residues. Trimming shortened V by 5 bases and J by 5 bases, and 21 bases separated the two germline ends. The CDR3 DNA follows: TGTGCCAGCAGTCCACTGGCAGGGGCGGTAGGTACTGAAGCTTTCTTT. Residues: CASSPLAGAVGTEAFF.